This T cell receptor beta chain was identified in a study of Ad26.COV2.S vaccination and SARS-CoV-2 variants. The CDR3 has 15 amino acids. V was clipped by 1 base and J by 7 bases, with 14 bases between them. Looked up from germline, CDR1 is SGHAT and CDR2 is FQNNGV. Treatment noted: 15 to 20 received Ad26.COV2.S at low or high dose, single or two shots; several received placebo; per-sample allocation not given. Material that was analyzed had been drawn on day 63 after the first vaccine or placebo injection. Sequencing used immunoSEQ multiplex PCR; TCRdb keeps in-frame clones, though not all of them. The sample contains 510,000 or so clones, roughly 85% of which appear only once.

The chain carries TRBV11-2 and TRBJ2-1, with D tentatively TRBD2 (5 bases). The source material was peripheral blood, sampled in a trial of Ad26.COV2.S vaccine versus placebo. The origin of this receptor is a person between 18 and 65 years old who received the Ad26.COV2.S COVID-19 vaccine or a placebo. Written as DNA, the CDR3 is TGTGCCAGCAGCTTAGTACTAGGACCTGGTAATGAGCAGTTCTTC. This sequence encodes CASSLVLGPGNEQFF. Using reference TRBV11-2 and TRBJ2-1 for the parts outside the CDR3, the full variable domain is EAGVAQSPRYKIIEKRQSVAFWCNPISGHATLYWYQQILGQGPKLLIQFQNNGVVDDSQLPKDRFSAERLKGVDSTLKIQPAKLEDSAVYLCASSLVLGPGNEQFFGPGTRLTVL.